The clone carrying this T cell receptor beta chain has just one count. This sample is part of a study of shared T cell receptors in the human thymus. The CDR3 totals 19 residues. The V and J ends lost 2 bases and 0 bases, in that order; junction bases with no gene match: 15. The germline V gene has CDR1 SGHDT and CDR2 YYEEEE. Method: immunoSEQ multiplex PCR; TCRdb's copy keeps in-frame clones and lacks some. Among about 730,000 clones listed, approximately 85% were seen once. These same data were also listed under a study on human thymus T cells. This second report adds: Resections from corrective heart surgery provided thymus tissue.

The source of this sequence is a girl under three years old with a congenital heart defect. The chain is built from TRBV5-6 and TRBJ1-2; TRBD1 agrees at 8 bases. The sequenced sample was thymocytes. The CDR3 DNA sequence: TGTGCCAGCAGCTTCGAGCAGACCAGGGGGCGCACATCTAACTATGGCTACACCTTC. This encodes CASSFEQTRGRTSNYGYTF. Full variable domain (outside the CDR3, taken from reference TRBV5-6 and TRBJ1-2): DAGVTQSPTHLIKTRGQQVTLRCSPKSGHDTVSWYQQALGQGPQFIFQYYEEEERQRGNFPDRFSGHQFPNYSSELNVNALLLGDSALYLCASSFEQTRGRTSNYGYTFGSGTRLTVV.